Sequencing of this T cell receptor (beta chain) was carried out in a study of regulatory T cells in long-lasting Graves disease. Overall study findings and caveats: Having only a small sample size may have limited accuracy. Lower TCR diversity characterized persistent Graves' patients relative to newly diagnosed patients.

Germline-derived CDR1 and CDR2 are KGHSH and LQKENI. V was cut by 2 bases and J by 1 base, with 8 bases left in between. CDR3 size: 14 residues. A word on this clonotype: The target antigen is unknown.

Described time point: newly diagnosed GD, antithyroid drugs for less than 3 months. RNA extracted from PBMCs served as the sequencing template. Library construction for TCR beta used iRepertoire HTBI primers and Arm-PCR of CDR3 regions. TCRdb called the multiplex PCR reads again in MiXCR, with one record for every CDR3 protein. The profile shows roughly 530,000 distinct CDR3 sequences, about 16% of them singletons. These data also featured in a second study, about T cells in Graves' hyperthyroidism and ophthalmopathy. From that study: A patient was excluded if there was uncontrolled infection, other autoimmune disease, pregnancy or lactation. First-round RT-PCR targeting the TCR CDR3 was performed with the HTBI primer set.

The specimen was peripheral blood mononuclear cells (PBMCs), collected at new diagnosis, from a patient treated with antithyroid drugs. The clonotype originates from a woman between 40 and 65 years old with Graves disease. This rearrangement joins TRBV18 to TRBJ1-2, with unresolved D. CDR3 region: CASSPIGSNYGYTF. The CDR3 DNA reads TGTGCCAGCTCACCAATTGGCAGTAACTATGGCTACACCTTC.